This T cell receptor beta chain was observed in a study of cytotoxic CD8 clonotypes in ibrutinib-treated CLL. Study-wide background: The patients, under 13 relapsed/refractory and more than 14 treatment-naive, included roughly 17 who were IGHV unmutated.

Points from the study as a whole: The public clonotypes identified were infrequent and showed contraction or stability on treatment.

Germline CDR1 SGHTA, CDR2 FQGNSA. With 0 bases removed from V and 7 bases from J, the gap between germline ends came to 16 bases. This CDR3 is built from 16 residues. The intended depth for sequencing was 1 in 200,000 to 1 in 1 million T cells. TCRdb's table, derived via immunoSEQ multiplex PCR, lists solely in-frame clones and lacks some. The sample includes approximately 30,000 clones, around 63% seen only once; the top ten take approximately 50%. This clone was detected only once. Antigen specificity is unknown. This sample comprised PBMCs, obtained after 24 months of ibrutinib treatment. The V call is TRBV7-2, the J call TRBJ2-1; D possibly corresponds to TRBD1 (6 bases). The sequence was obtained from a human donor with chronic lymphocytic leukemia. The CDR3 nucleotides are TGTGCCAGCAGCTTAGCGCATGGACAGAGGTGGAATGAGCAGTTCTTC. As protein: CASSLAHGQRWNEQFF.